Detailed here is one T cell receptor beta chain. The data belong to a study of cytomegalovirus exposure and HLA in healthy donors. The CDR3 covers 15 residues. Germline V gene lookup returns CDR1 MGHRA and CDR2 YSYEKL. Losses at the gene ends were 4 bases for V and 3 bases for J; bases not matched to a gene: 9. Libraries were prepared by immunoSEQ multiplex PCR; TCRdb keeps only in-frame clonotypes and omits some of them. The data contain 200,000 to 300,000 clones, about 90% of them singletons. The chain joins TRBV4-1 to TRBJ2-7; TRBD2 aligns across 7 bases. The sequence derives from a woman aged 25 to 39 in good health and CMV-seronegative. Sequencing used PBMCs. Here the CDR3 DNA reads TGCGCCAGCAGCCCCAGCGGGACCAACCACTACGAGCAGTACTTC. It specifies CASSPSGTNHYEQYF.